This T cell receptor (beta chain) is from a study of shared clonotypes between healthy human individuals. Study results and caveats: Unshared clonotypes carried lower generation probabilities than those common to all four donors.

For this clone: Its antigen is unknown.

The trim removed 0 bases at V and 0 bases at J, leaving 7 bases unmatched. Germline V gene lookup returns CDR1 SGHDN and CDR2 FVKESK. The CDR3 covers 19 residues. Repertoires were generated with immunoSEQ multiplex PCR, while TCRdb's copy carries only in-frame clones and drops some. The sample has about 2.4 million clones, roughly 93% seen once. This TCR came from a man younger than 35 in good health. Some clones in this sample may be carry-over from other donors' samples. V and J are TRBV14 and TRBJ2-6, with 8 positions matching TRBD1. Sequenced sample: naive CD4+ T cells from PBMCs. Subset of the sample: CD45RA+ positively selected. The CDR3 nucleotides read TGTGCCAGCAGCCAAGATCGGGGACAGGTTAGCTCTGGGGCCAACGTCCTGACTTTC. Protein: CASSQDRGQVSSGANVLTF.